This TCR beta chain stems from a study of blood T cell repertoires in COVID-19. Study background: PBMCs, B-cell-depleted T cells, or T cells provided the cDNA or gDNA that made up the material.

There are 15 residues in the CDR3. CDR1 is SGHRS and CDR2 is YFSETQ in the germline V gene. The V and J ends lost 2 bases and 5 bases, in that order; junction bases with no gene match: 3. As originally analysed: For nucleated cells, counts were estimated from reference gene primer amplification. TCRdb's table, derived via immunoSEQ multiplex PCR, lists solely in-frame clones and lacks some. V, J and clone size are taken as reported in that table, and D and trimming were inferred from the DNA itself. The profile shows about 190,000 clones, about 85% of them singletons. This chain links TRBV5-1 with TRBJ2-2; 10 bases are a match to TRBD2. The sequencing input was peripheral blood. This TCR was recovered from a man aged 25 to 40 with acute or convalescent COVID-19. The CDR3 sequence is CASSLTTSGTGELFF. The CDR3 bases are TGCGCCAGCAGCTTAACGACTAGCGGGACCGGGGAGCTGTTTTTT.